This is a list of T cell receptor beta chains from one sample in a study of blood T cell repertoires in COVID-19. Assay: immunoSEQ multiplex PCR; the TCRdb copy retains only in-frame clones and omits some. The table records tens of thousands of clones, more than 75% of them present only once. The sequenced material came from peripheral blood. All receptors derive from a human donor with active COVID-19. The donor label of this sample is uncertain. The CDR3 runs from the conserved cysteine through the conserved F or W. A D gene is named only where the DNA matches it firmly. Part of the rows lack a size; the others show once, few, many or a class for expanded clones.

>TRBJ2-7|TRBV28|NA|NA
CASSLPGSYEQYF
TGTGCCAGCAGTTTACCCGGTTCCTACGAGCAGTACTTC
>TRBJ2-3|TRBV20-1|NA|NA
CSAYEDTQYF
TGCAGCGCCTACGAAGATACGCAGTATTTT
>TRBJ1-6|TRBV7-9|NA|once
CASSFQGTPLHF
TGTGCCAGCAGCTTTCAGGGTACACCCCTCCACTTT
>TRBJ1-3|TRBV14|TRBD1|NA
CASSQDLQGARRNTIYF
TGTGCCAGCAGCCAAGATCTCCAGGGGGCGAGGAGAAACACCATATATTTT
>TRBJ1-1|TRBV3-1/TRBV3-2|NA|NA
CASSARRDGAFF
TGTGCCAGCAGCGCACGCCGGGATGGCGCTTTCTTT
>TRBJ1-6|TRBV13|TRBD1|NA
CASSLGPGQGSSPLHF
TGTGCCAGCAGCCTAGGGCCGGGACAGGGGTCTTCACCCCTCCACTTT
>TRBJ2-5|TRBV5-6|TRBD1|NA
CASSLVADRGSQETQYF
TGTGCCAGCAGCTTGGTTGCGGACAGGGGAAGCCAAGAGACCCAGTACTTC
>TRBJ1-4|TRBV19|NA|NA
CASSTLWGGGTEKLFF
TGTGCCAGTAGTACCCTATGGGGCGGTGGTACTGAAAAACTGTTTTTT
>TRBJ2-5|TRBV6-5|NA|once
CASSPPTEETQYF
TGTGCCAGCAGTCCGCCGACAGAAGAGACCCAGTACTTC
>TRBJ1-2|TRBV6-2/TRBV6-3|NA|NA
CASSYKGMVYGYTF
TGTGCCAGCAGTTACAAGGGGATGGTCTATGGCTACACCTTC
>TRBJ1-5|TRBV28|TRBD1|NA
CASRNRGGNSNQPQHF
TGTGCCAGCAGGAACAGGGGCGGAAATAGCAATCAGCCCCAGCATTTT
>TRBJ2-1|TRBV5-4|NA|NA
CASSLGGASQMRDNEQFF
TGTGCCAGCAGCTTGGGGGGAGCGAGTCAGATGAGGGACAATGAGCAGTTCTTC
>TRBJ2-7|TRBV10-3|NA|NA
CAITPTGLGEQYF
TGTGCCATCACCCCGACCGGTCTAGGCGAGCAGTACTTC
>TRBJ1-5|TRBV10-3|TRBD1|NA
CAISESQGDQPQHF
TGTGCCATCAGTGAGTCACAGGGGGATCAGCCCCAGCATTTT
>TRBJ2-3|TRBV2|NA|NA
CASGGRGSTDTQYF
TGTGCCAGCGGTGGGCGGGGAAGCACAGATACGCAGTATTTT
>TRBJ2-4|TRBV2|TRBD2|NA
CASSDGRANIQYF
TGTGCCAGCAGTGACGGGAGGGCAAACATTCAGTACTTC
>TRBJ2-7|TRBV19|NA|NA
CASIGILIDRTDWREQYF
TGTGCCAGTATAGGAATCCTTATAGATCGGACAGATTGGCGCGAGCAGTACTTC
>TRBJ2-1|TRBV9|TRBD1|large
CASSPRGGQGNNEQFF
TGTGCCAGCAGCCCTAGAGGTGGACAGGGGAACAATGAGCAGTTCTTC
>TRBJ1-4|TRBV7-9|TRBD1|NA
CASSETGDLGEKLFF
TGTGCCAGCAGCGAGACAGGGGACCTCGGGGAAAAACTGTTTTTT
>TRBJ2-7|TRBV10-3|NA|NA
CAISLAGYTSSYEQYF
TGTGCCATCAGTCTTGCGGGATACACTAGCTCCTACGAGCAGTACTTC
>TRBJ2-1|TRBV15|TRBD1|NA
CATSRPAAWGQGMHNEQFF
TGTGCCACCAGCAGACCCGCAGCATGGGGACAGGGAATGCACAATGAGCAGTTCTTC
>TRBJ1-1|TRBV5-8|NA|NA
CASSRPRTARNTEAFF
TGTGCCAGCAGCCGACCTAGGACAGCACGGAACACTGAAGCTTTCTTT
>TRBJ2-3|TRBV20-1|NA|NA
CSAHNTDTQYF
TGCAGTGCTCACAACACAGATACGCAGTATTTT
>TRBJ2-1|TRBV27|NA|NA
CASSLSRTNDEQFF
TGTGCCAGCAGTTTATCCCGGACTAACGATGAGCAGTTCTTC
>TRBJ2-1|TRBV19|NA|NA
CASSIGGLGGNEQFF
TGTGCCAGTAGTATAGGGGGCTTGGGTGGCAATGAGCAGTTCTTC
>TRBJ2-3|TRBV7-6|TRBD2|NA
CASSRGLAGVTDTQYF
TGTGCCAGCAGCCGAGGCCTAGCGGGGGTCACAGATACGCAGTATTTT
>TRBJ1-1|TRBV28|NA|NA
CASSLAGIDTEAFF
TGTGCCAGCAGTTTGGCAGGGATAGACACTGAAGCTTTCTTT
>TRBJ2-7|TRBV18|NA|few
CASSPRGSHEQYF
TGTGCCAGCTCACCAAGAGGGTCCCACGAGCAGTACTTC
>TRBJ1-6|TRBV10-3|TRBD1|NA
CAISPQGARNSPLHF
TGTGCCATCAGCCCACAGGGGGCGAGGAATTCACCCCTCCACTTT
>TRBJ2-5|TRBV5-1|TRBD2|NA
CASSLVGGLNAETQYF
TGCGCCAGCAGCTTGGTGGGAGGGCTGAATGCAGAGACCCAGTACTTC
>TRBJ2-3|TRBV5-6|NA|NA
CASSPLDKSTDTQYF
TGTGCCAGCAGCCCGCTGGACAAGAGCACAGATACGCAGTATTTT
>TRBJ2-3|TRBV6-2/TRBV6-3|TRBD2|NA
CASSYAGGRPDTQYF
TGTGCCAGCAGTTACGCGGGGGGGCGTCCAGATACGCAGTATTTT
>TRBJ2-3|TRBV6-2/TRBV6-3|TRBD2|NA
CASSLGLAGVTDTQYF
TGTGCCAGCAGTCTCGGACTAGCGGGGGTCACAGATACGCAGTATTTT
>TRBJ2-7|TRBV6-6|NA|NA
CASSPTPYEQYF
TGTGCCAGCAGTCCAACACCCTACGAGCAGTACTTC
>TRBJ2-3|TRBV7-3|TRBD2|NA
CASSLAGGLMDTQYF
TGTGCCAGCAGCCTAGCGGGGGGCCTAATGGATACGCAGTATTTT
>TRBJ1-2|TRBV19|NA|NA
CASSIARAGYTF
TGTGCCAGTAGTATAGCCAGGGCTGGCTACACCTTC
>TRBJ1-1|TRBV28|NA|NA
CASSKPSGDTEAFF
TGTGCCAGCAGTAAACCCTCAGGGGACACTGAAGCTTTCTTT
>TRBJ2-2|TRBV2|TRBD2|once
CASSEARLAGGPINTGELFF
TGTGCCAGCAGTGAAGCGCGGCTAGCGGGAGGGCCAATAAACACCGGGGAGCTGTTTTTT
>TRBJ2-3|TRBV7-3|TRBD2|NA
CASSLGWRGAIDTQYF
TGTGCCAGCAGCTTAGGGTGGCGGGGGGCCATAGATACGCAGTATTTT
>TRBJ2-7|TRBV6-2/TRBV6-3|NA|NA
CASSPLGAPYEQYF
TGTGCCAGCAGCCCTCTTGGGGCTCCCTACGAGCAGTACTTC
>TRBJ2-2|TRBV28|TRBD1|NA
CASSLYTGTANTGELFF
TGTGCCAGCAGTTTATACACCGGGACAGCAAACACCGGGGAGCTGTTTTTT
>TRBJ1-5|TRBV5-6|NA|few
CASSLRGYQPQHF
TGTGCCAGCAGCTTGAGGGGGTATCAGCCCCAGCATTTT
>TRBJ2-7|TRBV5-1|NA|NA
CASSLNQNYEQYF
TGCGCCAGCAGCTTGAACCAGAACTACGAGCAGTACTTC